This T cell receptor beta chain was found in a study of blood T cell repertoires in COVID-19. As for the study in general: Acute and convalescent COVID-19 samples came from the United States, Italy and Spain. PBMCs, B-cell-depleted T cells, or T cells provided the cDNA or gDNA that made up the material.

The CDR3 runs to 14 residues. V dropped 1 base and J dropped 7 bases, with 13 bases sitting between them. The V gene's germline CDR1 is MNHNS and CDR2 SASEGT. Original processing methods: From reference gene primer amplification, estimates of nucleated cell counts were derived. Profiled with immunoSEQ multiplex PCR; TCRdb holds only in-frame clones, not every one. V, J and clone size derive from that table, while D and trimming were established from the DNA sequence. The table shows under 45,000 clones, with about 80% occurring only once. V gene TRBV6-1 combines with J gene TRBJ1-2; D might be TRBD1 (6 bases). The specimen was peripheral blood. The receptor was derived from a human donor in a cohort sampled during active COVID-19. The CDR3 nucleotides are TGTGCCAGCAGTGAAGGGGCGGCAGGGGTTGGCTACACCTTC. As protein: CASSEGAAGVGYTF.